This T cell receptor (beta chain) emerged from a study of blood T cell repertoires in COVID-19. Study details: Samples representing acute and convalescent COVID-19 were sourced from the United States, Italy and Spain.

In the original processing: Scientists estimated how many nucleated cells there were by amplifying reference gene primers. Clones were read by immunoSEQ multiplex PCR, and TCRdb kept only the in-frame ones, dropping some. V, J and clone size are taken as reported in that table, and D and trimming were inferred from the DNA itself. Found here are approximately 81,000 clones, roughly 89% of them singletons; the top ten hold 1% to 1.5%. Participant age was about 18 to 89 years, and participants resided in 25 or so US areas. Cohort allocation depended upon clinical history that participants reported. V lost 2 bases and J lost 3; bases outside the gene matches: 5. This CDR3 has 14 residues. Germline V gene data show CDR1 as SGHRS and CDR2 as YFSETQ.

The chain combines TRBV5-1 with TRBJ2-7; 7 bases are shared with TRBD1. Source material: PBMCs or T cells enriched from blood (not recorded which). The receptor's source is a woman between 45 and 65 years old with acute COVID-19. The CDR3 loop reads CASSFGTANYEQYF. The CDR3 nucleotides are TGCGCCAGCAGCTTCGGGACAGCCAACTACGAGCAGTACTTC.